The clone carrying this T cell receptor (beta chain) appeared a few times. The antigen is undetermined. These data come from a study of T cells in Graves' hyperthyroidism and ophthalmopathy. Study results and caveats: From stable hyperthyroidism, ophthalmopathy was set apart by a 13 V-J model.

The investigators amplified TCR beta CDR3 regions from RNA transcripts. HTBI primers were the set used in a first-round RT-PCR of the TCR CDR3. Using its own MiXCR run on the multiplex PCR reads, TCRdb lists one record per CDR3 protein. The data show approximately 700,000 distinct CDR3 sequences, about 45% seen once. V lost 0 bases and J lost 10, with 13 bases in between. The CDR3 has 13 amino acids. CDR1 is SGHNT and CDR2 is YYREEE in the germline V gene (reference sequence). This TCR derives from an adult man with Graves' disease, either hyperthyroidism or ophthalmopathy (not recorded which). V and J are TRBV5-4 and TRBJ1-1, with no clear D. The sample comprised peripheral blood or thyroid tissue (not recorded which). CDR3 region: CASSLEGTLGAFF. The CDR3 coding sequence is TGTGCCAGCAGCTTGGAGGGAACCTTGGGAGCTTTCTTT.